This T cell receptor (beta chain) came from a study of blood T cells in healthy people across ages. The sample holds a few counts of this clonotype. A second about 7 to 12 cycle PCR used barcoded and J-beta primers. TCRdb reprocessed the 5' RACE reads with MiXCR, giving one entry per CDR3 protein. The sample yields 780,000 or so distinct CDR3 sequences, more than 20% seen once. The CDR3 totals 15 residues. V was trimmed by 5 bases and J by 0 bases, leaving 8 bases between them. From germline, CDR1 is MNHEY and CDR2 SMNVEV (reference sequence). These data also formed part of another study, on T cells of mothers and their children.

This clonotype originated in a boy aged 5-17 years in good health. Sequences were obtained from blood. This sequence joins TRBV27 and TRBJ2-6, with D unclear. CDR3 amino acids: CASSTWGSGANVLTF. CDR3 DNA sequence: TGTGCCAGCAGTACTTGGGGCTCTGGGGCCAACGTCCTGACTTTC.